The 18 T cell receptor beta chains listed next were all sequenced from one sample in a study of regulatory dendritic cells for organ transplantation. The table came from immunoSEQ multiplex PCR; TCRdb's copy has only in-frame clones and leaves some out. The repertoire holds a few thousand clones, with 50% to 70% as singletons. The source material was memory CD8+ T cells from blood. Specified subset: CD45RO+ memory T cells. The receptors derive from a human donor in good health.

The V call is TRBV4-3, the J call TRBJ2-3; 8 positions match TRBD2. This CDR3 has 17 amino acids. The junction had 9 bases not matched to a gene; V was cut back by 0 bases and J by 4 bases. Looked up from germline, CDR1 is LGHNA and CDR2 is YSLEER. CDR3 bases: TGCGCCAGCAGCCAAGATTACAGCGGGGGTCAGTCAGATACGCAGTATTTT. It translates to CASSQDYSGGQSDTQYF.

The genes are TRBV27 and TRBJ1-1; possible D gene TRBD1, 6 bases. The length of the CDR3 is 16 residues. V was trimmed by 6 bases and J by 1 base, leaving 18 bases between them. Germline CDR1 and CDR2: MNHEY and SMNVEV (reference sequence). The chain's CDR3 is CASSTDSARSNTEAFF. CDR3 bases: TGTGCCAGCAGCACGGACAGTGCCCGATCGAACACTGAAGCTTTCTTT.

The genes are TRBV7-9 and TRBJ2-7, with 7 bases fitting TRBD1. The CDR3 runs to 12 residues. Unmatched junction bases numbered 3, after V lost 10 bases and J lost 0 bases. The germline V gene has CDR1 SEHNR and CDR2 FQNEAQ (reference sequence). CDR3 coding DNA: TGTGCCACCAGGGACAGCTCCTACGAGCAGTACTTC. It is translated as CATRDSSYEQYF.

The chain uses TRBV21-1 and TRBJ1-2; TRBD1, the D gene given by the table, was not confirmed from the DNA. TRBV21-1 is annotated as a pseudogene. The length of the CDR3 is 16 residues. The CDR3 DNA is TGTGCCAGCAGCAAAGGGGACAGGGGGCCCAACTATGGCTACACCTTC. Protein sequence: CASSKGDRGPNYGYTF.

The chain employs TRBV6-5 and TRBJ2-1, with 10 nucleotides matching TRBD2. Germline CDR1 MNHEY, CDR2 SVGAGI. This CDR3 is built from 14 residues. V dropped 6 bases and J dropped 5; count of bases not matched to a gene: 4. The CDR3 DNA sequence: TGTGCCAGCAGGACTAGCGGGCCCGACAATGAGCAGTTCTTC. It encodes CASRTSGPDNEQFF.

This clone has only a few counts. The CDR3 DNA reads TGCGCCAGCAGCCAACAATCGACAGGGAGCTATGGCTACACCTTC. This sequence encodes CASSQQSTGSYGYTF. The chain couples TRBV4-1 to TRBJ1-2, with TRBD1 matching over 7 bases. Unmatched junction bases numbered 7, after V lost 2 bases and J lost 4 bases. Germline-derived CDR1 and CDR2 are MGHRA and YSYEKL. This CDR3 contains 15 residues.

The rearrangement joins TRBV7-2 to TRBJ2-3, with D possibly TRBD2 on 6 matching bases. CDR1 is SGHTA and CDR2 is FQGNSA in the germline V gene. The V end lost 2 bases, the J end lost 0 bases, and 9 bases lay between the germline ends. This CDR3 has 15 residues. The CDR3 bases are TGTGCCAGCAGCTTATTACGGGGGAGCACAGATACGCAGTATTTT. It encodes CASSLLRGSTDTQYF.

The gene calls are TRBV4-1 and TRBJ2-5, with 8 positions matching TRBD1. Germline assignment: CDR1 MGHRA and CDR2 YSYEKL. This CDR3 is built from 15 residues. Germline trimming cut 9 bases from V and 4 bases from J; bases unmatched to any gene: 13. The CDR3 DNA reads TGCGCCAGTTCCTTATCGGACAGGGAGGCAGAGACCCAGTACTTC. Its translation is CASSLSDREAETQYF.

The chain joins TRBV7-2 to TRBJ2-1; 12 nucleotides match TRBD2. V lost 0 bases and J lost 6; bases outside the gene matches: 3. This CDR3 comprises 16 residues. Germline V gene lookup returns CDR1 SGHTA and CDR2 FQGNSA. This CDR3 is CASSLALAGGLNEQFF. The DNA of the CDR3 is TGTGCCAGCAGCTTAGCGCTAGCGGGGGGGCTCAATGAGCAGTTCTTC.

This clone showed up just once. This chain joins TRBV29-1 and TRBJ2-2, with D possibly TRBD1 on 7 matching bases. CDR3 size: 15 residues. V was shortened by 3 bases and J by 0 bases, with 11 bases between the two germline ends. Germline CDR1 reads SQVTM; CDR2 reads ANQGSEA. The CDR3 loop is CSVDDRDSNTGELFF. The CDR3 nucleotides read TGCAGCGTTGATGACAGGGACTCGAACACCGGGGAGCTGTTTTTT.

The V gene is TRBV7-9, the J gene TRBJ1-4; D is unclear. Germline V CDR1 and CDR2: SEHNR, FQNEAQ (reference sequence). This CDR3 is 14 amino acids long. V was shortened by 1 base and J by 8 bases, with 11 bases between the two germline ends. The CDR3 DNA reads TGTGCCAGCAGCTTAGGTCGGGGTCTAGAAAAACTGTTTTTT. It is translated as CASSLGRGLEKLFF.

This clone was found a few times. The chain has TRBV9 and TRBJ1-1; D unresolved. This CDR3 spans 14 amino acids. Germline lookup yields CDR1 SGDLS and CDR2 YYNGEE. V was pared by 2 bases and J by 7 bases, with 15 bases between. The CDR3 sequence is CASSVREGPIEAFF. The CDR3 DNA sequence: TGTGCCAGCAGCGTGAGAGAGGGTCCGATTGAAGCTTTCTTT.

The rearrangement uses TRBV19 and TRBJ2-7; weak D call: TRBD2 (6 bases). CDR1 LNHDA and CDR2 SQIVND come from the germline V gene (reference sequence). The CDR3 sequence is 14 residues long. V was pared by 5 bases and J by 1 base, with 12 bases between. The CDR3 loop reads CASSEGTQSYEQYF. For the CDR3, the DNA is TGTGCCAGTAGTGAGGGGACTCAATCCTACGAGCAGTACTTC.

The CDR3 region has the DNA TGTGCCAGCAGCTTAGGAGGGGGCGGCTACACAGATACGCAGTATTTT. This translates into CASSLGGGGYTDTQYF. The V and J genes are TRBV11-2 and TRBJ2-3, with TRBD1 identical over 7 bases. This CDR3 has 16 amino acids. Germline values: CDR1 SGHAT, CDR2 FQNNGV. With V trimmed by 1 base and J by 2 bases, 6 bases remained unmatched. Complete variable domain (other parts from reference TRBV11-2 and TRBJ2-3): EAGVAQSPRYKIIEKRQSVAFWCNPISGHATLYWYQQILGQGPKLLIQFQNNGVVDDSQLPKDRFSAERLKGVDSTLKIQPAKLEDSAVYLCASSLGGGGYTDTQYFGPGTRLTVL.

V is TRBV4-3 and J is TRBJ1-6; 7 bases fit TRBD1. Germline V gene lookup returns CDR1 LGHNA and CDR2 YSLEER. This CDR3 is built from 15 residues. V lost 5 bases to trimming and J lost 6 bases; unmatched junction nucleotides: 7. The CDR3 coding sequence is TGCGCCAGCAGCGTAGGGGGCGGAAGTAATTCACCCCTCCACTTT. Encoded protein: CASSVGGGSNSPLHF.

This clone has just a few counts. The chain employs TRBV7-9 and TRBJ1-2; possibly TRBD1 for D (6 bases). There are 14 residues in the CDR3. V was shortened by 4 bases and J by 7 bases, with 16 bases between the two germline ends. Germline V lookup: CDR1 SEHNR, CDR2 FQNEAQ (reference sequence). The CDR3 sequence: CASSSSGGELGYTF. The CDR3 region has the DNA TGTGCCAGCAGCTCATCGGGGGGCGAACTTGGCTACACCTTC.

The chain joins TRBV5-1 to TRBJ2-5; 10 nucleotides agree with TRBD2. The CDR3 contains 16 residues. The junction had 8 bases not matched to a gene; V was cut back by 5 bases and J by 1 base. CDR1 and CDR2 from the germline V gene are SGHRS and YFSETQ. CDR3 nucleotides: TGCGCCAGCAGGCTTCGGGCTAGCGGGGGCCAAGAGACCCAGTACTTC. The encoded protein is CASRLRASGGQETQYF.

The J gene is TRBJ1-2, the V gene TRBV5-5, with 10 bases lining up with TRBD1. This CDR3 is 15 amino acids long. The germline CDR1 and CDR2 sequences are SGHKS and YYEKEE (reference sequence). V gave up 3 bases and J gave up 4 bases; unmatched junction bases: 6. CDR3 protein: CASSWTGGTGYGYTF. The CDR3 DNA follows: TGTGCCAGCAGCTGGACAGGGGGTACTGGCTATGGCTACACCTTC.